A selection of T cell receptor beta chains follows, all from one sample in a study of cytomegalovirus exposure and HLA in healthy donors. Some clones are missing from TCRdb's copy, which holds only in-frame ones; the method was immunoSEQ multiplex PCR. The sample contains 59,000 or so clones, approximately 83% of which appear only once. The sample taken for sequencing was PBMCs. The receptors here all came from a female donor in good health and CMV-seronegative. The CDR3 runs from the conserved cysteine through the conserved F or W. Fields, in order: CDR3 protein, CDR3 DNA, clone size, J gene, D gene, V gene. The D gene is left open where the match is weak. Rows give clone size only sometimes, using once, few, many, or a class for an expanded clone.

cdr3_aa: CASSQTRDLRPQHF
cdr3_nt: TGTGCCAGCAGCCAAACACGGGACTTACGACCCCAGCATTTT
clone_size: .
j_call: TRBJ1-5
d_call: .
v_call: TRBV7-2

cdr3_aa: CASSQQGNYGYTF
cdr3_nt: TGTGCCAGCAGCCAACAGGGAAACTATGGCTACACCTTC
clone_size: .
j_call: TRBJ1-2
d_call: .
v_call: TRBV7-9

cdr3_aa: CAWSKTGDDGYTF
cdr3_nt: TGTGCCTGGAGCAAGACAGGGGATGATGGCTACACCTTC
clone_size: .
j_call: TRBJ1-2
d_call: TRBD1
v_call: TRBV30

cdr3_aa: CASSLSGSSYEQYF
cdr3_nt: TGTGCCAGCAGTTTAAGTGGGAGCTCCTACGAGCAGTACTTC
clone_size: .
j_call: TRBJ2-7
d_call: .
v_call: TRBV28

cdr3_aa: CASSQTSGGNEQFF
cdr3_nt: TGTGCCAGCAGTCAGACTAGCGGGGGGAATGAGCAGTTCTTC
clone_size: .
j_call: TRBJ2-1
d_call: TRBD2
v_call: TRBV6-5

cdr3_aa: CASSSGGRGNTGELFF
cdr3_nt: TGTGCCAGCAGCTCGGGGGGCAGGGGGAACACCGGGGAGCTGTTTTTT
clone_size: .
j_call: TRBJ2-2
d_call: .
v_call: TRBV7-2

cdr3_aa: CASSQLSGIGSYNEQFF
cdr3_nt: TGTGCCAGCAGTCAGCTAAGCGGGATAGGATCCTACAATGAGCAGTTCTTC
clone_size: .
j_call: TRBJ2-1
d_call: TRBD2
v_call: TRBV27

cdr3_aa: CASSPRQGNNEKLFF
cdr3_nt: TGTGCCAGCTCACCTAGACAGGGTAATAATGAAAAACTGTTTTTT
clone_size: .
j_call: TRBJ1-4
d_call: TRBD1
v_call: TRBV18

cdr3_aa: CASSQDPPGLAGREQFF
cdr3_nt: TGTGCCAGCAGCCAAGATCCCCCGGGACTAGCGGGACGGGAGCAGTTCTTC
clone_size: .
j_call: TRBJ2-1
d_call: TRBD2
v_call: TRBV4-2

cdr3_aa: CASSPSLGRSNEQFF
cdr3_nt: TGTGCCAGCAGCCCCAGCCTCGGGAGGTCCAATGAGCAGTTCTTC
clone_size: .
j_call: TRBJ2-1
d_call: TRBD2
v_call: TRBV9

cdr3_aa: CATSRFDRGNQPQHF
cdr3_nt: TGTGCCACCAGCAGGTTCGACAGGGGCAATCAGCCCCAGCATTTT
clone_size: .
j_call: TRBJ1-5
d_call: TRBD1
v_call: TRBV15

cdr3_aa: CASSLVREDTQYF
cdr3_nt: TGTGCCAGCAGCTTAGTTAGAGAAGATACGCAGTATTTT
clone_size: .
j_call: TRBJ2-3
d_call: .
v_call: TRBV7-2

cdr3_aa: CASSLARLAGNPGELFF
cdr3_nt: TGTGCCAGCAGCTTAGCGCGTCTAGCGGGAAACCCCGGGGAGCTGTTTTTT
clone_size: .
j_call: TRBJ2-2
d_call: TRBD2
v_call: TRBV7-2

cdr3_aa: CASSHSPPGQGTDTQYF
cdr3_nt: TGCGCCAGCAGCCACTCCCCCCCGGGTCAGGGAACAGATACGCAGTATTTT
clone_size: .
j_call: TRBJ2-3
d_call: .
v_call: TRBV4-1

cdr3_aa: CASSLEGGSGGEQYF
cdr3_nt: TGTGCTAGCAGCTTAGAGGGCGGTTCGGGGGGCGAGCAGTACTTC
clone_size: .
j_call: TRBJ2-7
d_call: TRBD2
v_call: TRBV7-7

cdr3_aa: CASSLDRGGYTF
cdr3_nt: TGTGCCAGCAGCCTCGACAGGGGGGGCTACACCTTC
clone_size: .
j_call: TRBJ1-2
d_call: TRBD1
v_call: TRBV7-9

cdr3_aa: CASRDRGYTEAFF
cdr3_nt: TGTGCCAGCAGGGACAGGGGATATACTGAAGCTTTCTTT
clone_size: .
j_call: TRBJ1-1
d_call: TRBD1
v_call: TRBV6-5

cdr3_aa: CASSPPGWNTGELFF
cdr3_nt: TGTGCCAGCAGCCCCCCGGGGTGGAACACCGGGGAGCTGTTTTTT
clone_size: .
j_call: TRBJ2-2
d_call: .
v_call: TRBV13

cdr3_aa: CASSLGQTYGYTF
cdr3_nt: TGTGCCAGCAGTTTAGGACAAACCTATGGCTACACCTTC
clone_size: few
j_call: TRBJ1-2
d_call: .
v_call: TRBV28

cdr3_aa: CASSPQLGSTDTQYF
cdr3_nt: TGTGCCAGCAGTCCCCAACTAGGAAGCACAGATACGCAGTATTTT
clone_size: .
j_call: TRBJ2-3
d_call: .
v_call: TRBV6-6

cdr3_aa: CASSDPGQGHSNQPQHF
cdr3_nt: TGCGCCAGCAGTGACCCGGGACAGGGACATAGCAATCAGCCCCAGCATTTT
clone_size: once
j_call: TRBJ1-5
d_call: TRBD1
v_call: TRBV6-1

cdr3_aa: CASINSGYNEQFF
cdr3_nt: TGTGCCAGCATTAATAGCGGCTACAATGAGCAGTTCTTC
clone_size: .
j_call: TRBJ2-1
d_call: .
v_call: TRBV27

cdr3_aa: CASSAPGKAGPTEAFF
cdr3_nt: TGTGCCAGCAGCGCACCAGGGAAGGCGGGACCCACTGAAGCTTTCTTT
clone_size: .
j_call: TRBJ1-1
d_call: .
v_call: TRBV5-4

cdr3_aa: CASSGEASDYGYTF
cdr3_nt: TGTGCCAGCAGCGGAGAGGCGTCGGACTATGGCTACACCTTC
clone_size: .
j_call: TRBJ1-2
d_call: .
v_call: TRBV9

cdr3_aa: CASSIDATGGAYGYTF
cdr3_nt: TGTGCCAGTAGTATAGATGCAACAGGGGGTGCCTATGGCTACACCTTC
clone_size: .
j_call: TRBJ1-2
d_call: TRBD1
v_call: TRBV19

cdr3_aa: CASSQRGASGELFF
cdr3_nt: TGTGCCAGCAGCCAGCGCGGGGCGTCCGGGGAGCTGTTTTTT
clone_size: .
j_call: TRBJ2-2
d_call: .
v_call: TRBV11-2

cdr3_aa: CASSLSGTTGELFF
cdr3_nt: TGTGCCAGCAGTCTTAGCGGAACCACCGGGGAGCTGTTTTTT
clone_size: .
j_call: TRBJ2-2
d_call: .
v_call: TRBV28

cdr3_aa: CASSPDTPRQETQYF
cdr3_nt: TGTGCCAGCAGTCCCGACACCCCCCGTCAAGAGACCCAGTACTTC
clone_size: .
j_call: TRBJ2-5
d_call: .
v_call: TRBV27

cdr3_aa: CSVEGQGMGEQFF
cdr3_nt: TGCAGCGTTGAAGGCCAGGGGATGGGTGAGCAGTTCTTC
clone_size: .
j_call: TRBJ2-1
d_call: .
v_call: TRBV29-1

cdr3_aa: CASSLVPGGTNEQFF
cdr3_nt: TGCGCCAGCAGCTTGGTGCCAGGGGGCACGAATGAGCAGTTCTTC
clone_size: few
j_call: TRBJ2-1
d_call: TRBD1
v_call: TRBV5-1

cdr3_aa: CASSGYRAGGQPQHF
cdr3_nt: TGTGCCAGCAGTGGGTACAGGGCGGGTGGTCAGCCCCAGCATTTT
clone_size: .
j_call: TRBJ1-5
d_call: .
v_call: TRBV6-1

cdr3_aa: CASSGTGGMPQHF
cdr3_nt: TGTGCCAGCAGCGGGACAGGGGGGATGCCCCAGCATTTT
clone_size: once
j_call: TRBJ1-5
d_call: TRBD1
v_call: TRBV9

cdr3_aa: CASSLTAGREQFF
cdr3_nt: TGTGCCAGCAGCTTAACCGCGGGGCGGGAGCAGTTCTTC
clone_size: few
j_call: TRBJ2-1
d_call: .
v_call: TRBV5-6

cdr3_aa: CASRDAGTGNTEAFF
cdr3_nt: TGTGCCAGCAGGGATGCCGGGACAGGGAACACTGAAGCTTTCTTT
clone_size: .
j_call: TRBJ1-1
d_call: TRBD1
v_call: TRBV6-6

cdr3_aa: CASSLGSGQGAKQFF
cdr3_nt: TGTGCCAGCAGCTTAGGATCGGGACAGGGGGCGAAGCAGTTCTTC
clone_size: .
j_call: TRBJ2-1
d_call: TRBD1
v_call: TRBV5-4

cdr3_aa: CASSLDSGRVGTQYF
cdr3_nt: TGTGCCAGCAGCTTAGATAGCGGGAGAGTCGGGACCCAGTACTTC
clone_size: .
j_call: TRBJ2-5
d_call: TRBD2
v_call: TRBV7-8

cdr3_aa: CASSIAGTAYEQYF
cdr3_nt: TGTGCCAGTAGTATTGCCGGGACAGCCTACGAGCAGTACTTC
clone_size: .
j_call: TRBJ2-7
d_call: TRBD1
v_call: TRBV19

cdr3_aa: CASSHSGTGGDGYTF
cdr3_nt: TGCGCCAGCAGCCATTCTGGGACAGGGGGCGATGGCTACACCTTC
clone_size: .
j_call: TRBJ1-2
d_call: TRBD1
v_call: TRBV4-3

cdr3_aa: CASTVARGQGFREQYF
cdr3_nt: TGTGCCAGCACCGTAGCTAGGGGACAGGGTTTTCGGGAGCAGTACTTC
clone_size: .
j_call: TRBJ2-7
d_call: TRBD1
v_call: TRBV7-9

cdr3_aa: CASSIIPGQGFQPQHF
cdr3_nt: TGTGCCAGCAGCATAATCCCGGGACAGGGGTTCCAGCCCCAGCATTTT
clone_size: .
j_call: TRBJ1-5
d_call: .
v_call: TRBV21-1

cdr3_aa: CASSETPGLAGKKQFF
cdr3_nt: TGCGCCAGCAGTGAGACTCCGGGACTAGCGGGGAAAAAGCAGTTCTTC
clone_size: .
j_call: TRBJ2-1
d_call: TRBD2
v_call: TRBV10-1

cdr3_aa: CASRQQGKETQYF
cdr3_nt: TGTGCCAGCAGGCAACAGGGGAAAGAGACCCAGTACTTC
clone_size: .
j_call: TRBJ2-5
d_call: TRBD1
v_call: TRBV28

cdr3_aa: CAWSGSGRYQPQHF
cdr3_nt: TGTGCCTGGAGTGGGTCAGGGAGGTATCAGCCCCAGCATTTT
clone_size: .
j_call: TRBJ1-5
d_call: .
v_call: TRBV30

cdr3_aa: CSALGGGQVGYF
cdr3_nt: TGCAGCGCCTTGGGCGGCGGACAGGTCGGCTATTTT
clone_size: .
j_call: TRBJ2-3
d_call: TRBD1
v_call: TRBV29-1

cdr3_aa: CASSKTGGSEKLFF
cdr3_nt: TGTGCCAGCAGTAAGACAGGGGGCTCTGAAAAACTGTTTTTT
clone_size: .
j_call: TRBJ1-4
d_call: TRBD1
v_call: TRBV2

cdr3_aa: CASSMASGRSGEQFF
cdr3_nt: TGTGCCAGTAGTATGGCAAGCGGGAGATCGGGTGAGCAGTTCTTC
clone_size: .
j_call: TRBJ2-1
d_call: TRBD2
v_call: TRBV19

cdr3_aa: CASSLATVRNTEAFF
cdr3_nt: TGTGCCAGCAGCTTGGCCACGGTAAGGAACACTGAAGCTTTCTTT
clone_size: .
j_call: TRBJ1-1
d_call: .
v_call: TRBV5-4

cdr3_aa: CASSRGGSGGTDTQYF
cdr3_nt: TGTGCCAGCAGCAGAGGGGGTAGCGGGGGCACAGATACGCAGTATTTT
clone_size: .
j_call: TRBJ2-3
d_call: TRBD2
v_call: TRBV9

cdr3_aa: CATSRLETQYF
cdr3_nt: TGTGCCACCAGCAGGTTGGAGACCCAGTACTTC
clone_size: once
j_call: TRBJ2-5
d_call: .
v_call: TRBV25-1

cdr3_aa: CASSPGTSGFEQYF
cdr3_nt: TGTGCCAGCAGCCCCGGGACTAGCGGTTTCGAGCAGTACTTC
clone_size: .
j_call: TRBJ2-7
d_call: TRBD2
v_call: TRBV27